This TCR beta chain was recovered during a study of blood T cell repertoires in COVID-19. About the study: The analysed material was cDNA or gDNA that came from T cells, B-cell-depleted T cells, or PBMCs.

V gave up 0 bases and J gave up 6 bases; unmatched junction bases: 4. The V gene's germline CDR1 is SGHRS and CDR2 YFSETQ. There are 15 residues in the CDR3. The method was immunoSEQ multiplex PCR; TCRdb's version includes in-frame clones alone and lacks a portion of them. The table lists more than 150,000 clones, approximately 86% of them singletons. The V gene is TRBV5-1, the J gene TRBJ2-3; TRBD2 matches 10 bases. Sequencing input: peripheral blood. This receptor was taken from a man aged 60-69 years with COVID-19, enrolled during active disease. CDR3 region: CASSLALSGGDTQYF. In nucleotides, the CDR3 is TGCGCCAGCAGCTTGGCCCTTAGCGGGGGGGATACGCAGTATTTT.